Listed here are 13 T cell receptor beta chains from one sample, sequenced in a study of blood T cell repertoires in COVID-19. Measured with immunoSEQ multiplex PCR; TCRdb has only the in-frame clones, and not every one. Here the sample spans 390,000 or so clones, more than 70% being singletons. Material: peripheral blood. The receptors derive from a woman in her twenties or thirties with COVID-19, enrolled during active disease.

The CDR3 here is CASSFIGGTSANNEQFF. CDR3 in DNA: TGTGCCAGCAGCTTTATAGGTGGGACTAGCGCCAACAATGAGCAGTTCTTC. This sequence joins TRBV7-6 and TRBJ2-1; 10 bases align to TRBD2. The CDR3 has 17 amino acids. Trimming cost V 3 bases and J 5 bases; bases outside gene matches: 10. Germline lookup yields CDR1 SGHVS and CDR2 FNYEAQ. Supplemented by reference TRBV7-6 and TRBJ2-1, the full variable domain reads GAGVSQSPRYKVTKRGQDVALRCDPISGHVSLYWYRQALGQGPEFLTYFNYEAQQDKSGLPNDRFSAERPEGSISTLTIQRTEQRDSAMYRCASSFIGGTSANNEQFFGPGTRLTVL.

The chain couples TRBV10-1 to TRBJ2-5; 10 bases are a match to TRBD2. The CDR3 totals 16 residues. The germline V gene has CDR1 WNHNN and CDR2 SYGVQD (reference sequence). The V segment lost 0 bases and the J segment 3 bases; nucleotides outside the gene matches: 4. CDR3 nucleotides: TGCGCCAGCAGTGAGTCGAGCGGGAGGGGGGAAGAGACCCAGTACTTC. Protein sequence: CASSESSGRGEETQYF.

This clone was recorded only once. This CDR3 is CASSNSPPMLETQYF. DNA of the CDR3: TGTGCCAGCAGTAATAGTCCCCCGATGCTCGAGACCCAGTACTTC. J is TRBJ2-5 and V is TRBV6-5; D call uncertain. Germline CDR1 reads MNHEY; CDR2 reads SVGAGI. V shed 5 bases and J shed 5 bases, with 18 bases lying between them. This CDR3 comprises 15 residues.

This chain joins TRBV24-1 and TRBJ2-1; 8 nucleotides match TRBD1. The CDR3 sequence is 19 residues long. CDR1 KGHDR and CDR2 SFDVKD come from the germline V gene. J was trimmed by 0 bases and V by 4 bases; bases with no gene match: 13. In nucleotides, the CDR3 is TGTGCCACCAGTGACCCCAAACGGACAGGGCCAAGCTCCTACAATGAGCAGTTCTTC. It codes for CATSDPKRTGPSSYNEQFF.

This chain uses TRBV4-1 with TRBJ2-3; no clear D gene. V was cut by 0 bases and J by 4 bases, with 5 bases left in between. Germline CDR1 MGHRA, CDR2 YSYEKL. This CDR3 comprises 13 residues. The CDR3 spells CASSQDSADTQYF. DNA for the CDR3: TGCGCCAGCAGCCAAGATTCGGCAGATACGCAGTATTTT.

V gene TRBV5-4 combines with J gene TRBJ1-6, with D possibly TRBD1 on 5 matching bases. Per germline, CDR1 SGHNT and CDR2 YYREEE (reference sequence). This CDR3 region has 16 residues. V was clipped by 4 bases and J by 9 bases, with 20 bases between them. CDR3 region: CASSELGGSASSPLHF. The CDR3 coding sequence is TGTGCCAGCAGCGAGTTGGGGGGGTCGGCAAGTTCACCCCTCCACTTT.

A note on this clone: A junction end diverges from the germline sequence, so it may reflect a read error. V is TRBV7-7 and J is TRBJ2-2, with TRBD2 matching 10 bases. Germline CDR1 reads SSHAT; CDR2 reads FNYEAQ (reference sequence). CDR3 length: 15 amino acids. DNA of the CDR3: TGTGCTAGCAGCTTAGCGGGGGGTCTGACCGGGGAGCTGTTTTTT. Translating gives CASSLAGGLTGELFF. Full variable domain (outside the CDR3, taken from reference TRBV7-7 and TRBJ2-2): GAGVSQSPRYKVTKRGQDVTLRCDPISSHATLYWYQQALGQGPEFLTYFNYEAQPDKSGLPSDRFSAERPEGSISTLTIQRTEQRDSAMYRCASSLAGGLTGELFFGEGSRLTVL.

This rearrangement joins TRBV28 to TRBJ1-2; D not resolved. Deletions cut 5 bases from V and 7 bases from J, with 17 bases between. From germline, CDR1 is MDHEN and CDR2 SYDVKM. There are 14 residues in the CDR3. The CDR3: CASSVTWPGVGYTF. The CDR3 DNA is TGTGCCAGCAGTGTTACTTGGCCAGGTGTTGGCTACACCTTC.

The rearrangement links TRBV5-6 to TRBJ2-3; D not certain. Germline V gene lookup returns CDR1 SGHDT and CDR2 YYEEEE. Trimming stripped 0 bases from V and 0 bases from J, with 2 bases between. The CDR3 runs to 13 residues. The CDR3 region is CASSLASTDTQYF. CDR3 DNA: TGTGCCAGCAGCTTGGCTAGCACAGATACGCAGTATTTT.

This clone was recorded only once. V and J are TRBV2 and TRBJ2-2, with D unresolved. Germline V gene sequence: CDR1 SNHLY, CDR2 FYNNEI. CDR3 size: 12 residues. The ends were cut back, 6 bases at V and 5 bases at J, with 7 bases in the middle. CDR3 bases: TGTGCCAGCAGGTTACAGACCGGGGAGCTGTTTTTT. Residues: CASRLQTGELFF.

The genes are TRBV18 and TRBJ2-7, with 8 nucleotides matching TRBD2. CDR3 size: 15 residues. The junction had 10 bases not matched to a gene; V was cut back by 3 bases and J by 6 bases. Germline CDR1 KGHSH, CDR2 LQKENI. As DNA, the CDR3 is TGTGCCAGCTCACCCGGGGGGGGGCCCACCCTCGAGCAGTACTTC. Translating gives CASSPGGGPTLEQYF.

The chain combines TRBV2 with TRBJ2-6, with D possibly being TRBD1 (6 bases). Germline V lookup: CDR1 SNHLY, CDR2 FYNNEI. The CDR3 spans 16 residues. Trimming removed 4 bases at V and 4 bases at J, with 14 bases between. CDR3 region: CASSGDTLSGANVLTF. Written as DNA, the CDR3 is TGTGCCAGCAGTGGGGACACACTATCCGGGGCCAACGTCCTGACTTTC.

The chain has TRBV2 and TRBJ2-3; TRBD2 matches at 7 bases. After removal of 3 bases from V and 8 bases from J, the junction contained 8 bases not matched to a gene. Germline V lookup: CDR1 SNHLY, CDR2 FYNNEI. This CDR3 spans 14 amino acids. Written as DNA, the CDR3 is TGTGCCAGCAGTGAGGTGGGAGGGCTAGGTACGCAGTATTTT. Translation: CASSEVGGLGTQYF.